Listed below are T cell receptor beta chains from one sample, sequenced in a study of T cell repertoires in cytomegalovirus infection. Each CDR3 protein is one row after TCRdb ran MiXCR on the reads. The table records fewer than 350,000 distinct CDR3 sequences, roughly 9.5% of them present only once. The sequenced material came from PBMCs. The receptors were sampled from a human donor in good health (CMV status not recorded). Some clones in this sample may be carry-over from other donors' samples. The CDR3 runs from the conserved cysteine through the conserved F or W. The D gene is left open where the match is weak. Not all rows give a size; the values are once, few, many and, for expanded clones, a class.

D: TRBD2
V: TRBV7-4
length: 23
J: TRBJ2-1
size: many
DNA: TGTGCCAGCAGCTTATTTAATTCGGATCCGGGACTAGCGGGGCCGAGCTCCTACAATGAGCAGTTCTTC
CDR3: CASSLFNSDPGLAGPSSYNEQFF

D: -
V: TRBV14
length: 15
J: TRBJ1-6
size: few
DNA: TGTGCCAGCAGCCAAGGGACGTCTTGGAATTCACCCCTCCACTTT
CDR3: CASSQGTSWNSPLHF

D: TRBD2
V: TRBV7-2
length: 14
J: TRBJ2-2
size: many
DNA: TGTGCCAGCAGCCCCACCCGGGGGGTCGGGGAGCTGTTTTTT
CDR3: CASSPTRGVGELFF

D: TRBD1
V: TRBV12-3/TRBV12-4
length: 15
J: TRBJ1-1
size: few
DNA: TGTGCCAGCAGTTTAACCGGGACAGTGAACACTGAAGCTTTCTTT
CDR3: CASSLTGTVNTEAFF

D: TRBD1
V: TRBV12-3/TRBV12-4
length: 15
J: TRBJ1-1
size: -
DNA: TGTGCCAGCAGCCCTAACAGGGGGAGTAGCACTGAAGCTTTCTTT
CDR3: CASSPNRGSSTEAFF

D: -
V: TRBV7-2
length: 16
J: TRBJ2-1
size: many
DNA: TGTGCCAGCAGCTCCGATGGGTTGAAGGGGAGGAATGAGCAGTTCTTC
CDR3: CASSSDGLKGRNEQFF

D: -
V: TRBV7-4
length: 17
J: TRBJ2-6
size: few
DNA: TGTGCCAGCAGCTTTTCAACAGGGCTCTCTGGGGCCAACGTCCTGACTTTC
CDR3: CASSFSTGLSGANVLTF

D: TRBD2
V: TRBV6-5
length: 15
J: TRBJ2-1
size: many
DNA: TGTGCCAGCAGTTACAGGACTAGCGGGGGCAATGAGCAGTTCTTC
CDR3: CASSYRTSGGNEQFF

D: TRBD2
V: TRBV7-2
length: 14
J: TRBJ2-5
size: many
DNA: TGTGCCAGCAGCTTAGCGGGGGGGCAAGAGACCCAGTACTTC
CDR3: CASSLAGGQETQYF

D: -
V: TRBV7-2
length: 15
J: TRBJ2-2
size: -
DNA: TGTGCCAGCAGCTCGCACAAGGGAAGGACCGGGGAGCTGTTTTTT
CDR3: CASSSHKGRTGELFF

D: -
V: TRBV7-2
length: 14
J: TRBJ2-7
size: -
DNA: TGTGCCAGCAGCTTACAGTCTTACTCCTACGAGCAGTACTTC
CDR3: CASSLQSYSYEQYF

D: TRBD2
V: TRBV18
length: 16
J: TRBJ2-7
size: few
DNA: TGTGCCAGCTCCCCTCCTCTTCTAGCGGGGGGATACGAGCAGTACTTC
CDR3: CASSPPLLAGGYEQYF

D: TRBD1
V: TRBV12-3/TRBV12-4
length: 14
J: TRBJ1-1
size: few
DNA: TGTGCCAGCAGTAGCAGGGGGATGAACACTGAAGCTTTCTTT
CDR3: CASSSRGMNTEAFF

D: -
V: TRBV28
length: 12
J: TRBJ1-6
size: few
DNA: TGTGCCAGCAGTTTACCGATCGCCCCCCTCCACTTT
CDR3: CASSLPIAPLHF

D: TRBD2
V: TRBV7-6
length: 17
J: TRBJ2-3
size: many
DNA: TGTGCCAGCAGCTACCCACTAGCGGGGGGGTCCACAGATACGCAGTATTTT
CDR3: CASSYPLAGGSTDTQYF

D: -
V: TRBV7-2
length: 17
J: TRBJ2-3
size: many
DNA: TGTGCCAGCAGCCCGCGGATTACCGGGACTGGCACAGATACGCAGTATTTT
CDR3: CASSPRITGTGTDTQYF

D: -
V: TRBV7-2
length: 15
J: TRBJ2-4
size: -
DNA: TGTGCCAGCAGCTTGTTTGAAGGACAGAAAAACATTCAGTACTTC
CDR3: CASSLFEGQKNIQYF

D: TRBD1
V: TRBV20-1
length: 14
J: TRBJ2-7
size: many
DNA: TGCAGTGCTAGGACACAGGGGGCGGGCTACGAGCAGTACTTC
CDR3: CSARTQGAGYEQYF

D: -
V: TRBV19
length: 16
J: TRBJ1-5
size: many
DNA: TGTGCCAGTAGTCCCACTCCGGGCCCCAGCAATCAGCCCCAGCATTTT
CDR3: CASSPTPGPSNQPQHF

D: -
V: TRBV7-3
length: 15
J: TRBJ2-1
size: -
DNA: TGTGCCAGCAGTACGCTAGTCCCTTCCTACAATGAGCAGTTCTTC
CDR3: CASSTLVPSYNEQFF

D: TRBD2
V: TRBV7-2
length: 13
J: TRBJ2-1
size: many
DNA: TGTGCCAGCAGCTTAGTAGGGACTAGCGGTCTCTTCTTC
CDR3: CASSLVGTSGLFF

D: -
V: TRBV7-9
length: 12
J: TRBJ1-3
size: many
DNA: TGTGCCAGCAGCATCGGAGGAAACACCATATATTTT
CDR3: CASSIGGNTIYF

D: -
V: TRBV7-2
length: 15
J: TRBJ2-7
size: many
DNA: TGTGCCAGCAGCTCCCGGGACGGAGGACCCTACGAGCAGTACTTC
CDR3: CASSSRDGGPYEQYF

D: TRBD1
V: TRBV10-3
length: 18
J: TRBJ2-3
size: few
DNA: TGTGCCATCAGTGCGTCCGGGACAGGGTGGGAAGGCACAGATACGCAGTATTTT
CDR3: CAISASGTGWEGTDTQYF